This T cell receptor beta chain was retrieved from a study of identical twins. Study-level findings and limits: When twins shared out-of-frame alpha sequences, those sequences had excess low generation probability. There were fewer insertions in abundant cord blood beta clonotypes, but memory repertoires showed no such pattern.

From the 5' RACE reads, TCRdb called clonotypes with MiXCR, one entry per CDR3 protein. The repertoire holds about 900,000 distinct CDR3 sequences, about 12% seen once, with 1.5% to 2% in the top ten. About this clonotype itself: Its antigen is still unknown.

There are 16 residues in the CDR3. The germline CDR1 and CDR2 sequences are SGHRS and YFSETQ. V was clipped by 4 bases and J by 6 bases; unmatched bases: 12. This sample was shared with a second study, whose subject was yellow fever vaccine responses in identical twins.

V gene TRBV5-1 combines with J gene TRBJ2-1; 8 bases agree with TRBD1. This TCR was recovered from a woman aged 18-35 years in good health. Material: PBMCs. The CDR3 nucleotides are TGCGCCAGCAGCCAAAGTTCAGGGGGCCGCGTCAATGAGCAGTTCTTC. Residues: CASSQSSGGRVNEQFF.